Each of the 8 T cell receptor beta chains below was sequenced from the same sample in a study of control samples from healthy donors and cancer patients (dated by TCRdb to about 2020). Library creation used the immunoSEQ multiplex PCR assay. TCRdb took this table from immuneACCESS and kept in-frame rearrangements with V and J called. Such tables lack part of the clones; where checked against another copy, unresolved V genes explain under half of the gap, and the rest is unexplained. This sample comprises roughly 88,000 clones, approximately 90% of them detected only once. The ten largest clones take up around 1% of the sample. Sequenced input: blood. The receptors stem from a woman aged 25 to 45 in good health.

CDR3 in DNA: TGCGCCAGCAGGAGGGGGGAGGGCCGATACGAGCAGTACTTC. Amino acid sequence: CASRRGEGRYEQYF. The V call is TRBV5-1, the J call TRBJ2-7; maybe TRBD2 (7 bases). The CDR3 is 14 amino acids. V lost 5 bases and J lost 4, with 16 bases in between. In germline, CDR1 is SGHRS, CDR2 YFSETQ. Based on the CDR3 plus reference TRBV5-1 and TRBJ2-7, the full variable domain is KAGVTQTPRYLIKTRGQQVTLSCSPISGHRSVSWYQQTPGQGLQFLFEYFSETQRNKGNFPGRFSGRQFSNSRSEMNVSTLELGDSALYLCASRRGEGRYEQYFGPGTRLTVT.

The chain is built from TRBV30 and TRBJ1-5; maybe TRBD1 (5 bases). From germline, CDR1 is GTSNPN and CDR2 SVGIG (reference sequence). The V end lost 2 bases, the J end lost 1 base, and 9 bases lay between the germline ends. CDR3 length equals 14 residues. As DNA, the CDR3 is TGTGCCTGGAGTCTAGGGGAAAGCAATCAGCCCCAGCATTTT. This codes for CAWSLGESNQPQHF.

V usage is TRBV6-1 and J usage is TRBJ1-5, with D possibly TRBD1 on 5 matching bases. The CDR3 is 17 amino acids. Trimming cost V 4 bases and J 0 bases, with 16 bases left between them. The germline V gene encodes CDR1 MNHNS and CDR2 SASEGT. The CDR3 DNA follows: TGTGCCAGCAGTGGCCGGGGCCCCACCCTTAGCAATCAGCCCCAGCATTTT. Encoded protein: CASSGRGPTLSNQPQHF.

This clone appeared once. The chain has TRBV3-1 (or the pseudogene TRBV3-2) and TRBJ1-3; D gene ambiguous. The germline V gene encodes CDR1 LGHDT and CDR2 YNNKEL (reference sequence). V was cut by 4 bases and J by 1 base, with 11 bases left in between. The CDR3 has 15 residues. The DNA for the CDR3 is TGTGCCAGCAGCCTCCTCAGAGGGTCTGGAAACACCATATATTTT. Translation: CASSLLRGSGNTIYF.

This clone was counted a single time. The chain joins TRBV5-1 to TRBJ2-3; D ambiguous. CDR1 is SGHRS and CDR2 is YFSETQ in the germline V gene. The CDR3 has 14 residues. V was shortened by 1 base and J by 4 bases, with 10 bases between the two germline ends. In DNA form, the CDR3 reads TGCGCCAGCAGCTTGTTCGAGAGGTCAGATACGCAGTATTTT. Translation gives CASSLFERSDTQYF.

The chain combines TRBV15 with TRBJ1-5; D not certain. Germline CDR1 is LNHNV and CDR2 is YYDKDF (reference sequence). The length of the CDR3 is 15 residues. V gave up 5 bases and J gave up 3 bases, with 14 bases separating them. CDR3 in DNA: TGTGCCACCAGCGGATGGGCGGGTCACAATCAGCCCCAGCATTTT. Translating gives CATSGWAGHNQPQHF. The whole variable domain, filled in from reference TRBV15 and TRBJ1-5, reads DAMVIQNPRYQVTQFGKPVTLSCSQTLNHNVMYWYQQKSSQAPKLLFHYYDKDFNNEADTPDNFQSRRPNTSFCFLDIRSPGLGDTAMYLCATSGWAGHNQPQHFGDGTRLSIL.

Regarding this clone: The junction departs from the called germline gene at one end, perhaps through a read error. The chain uses TRBV10-1 and TRBJ2-7; the match to TRBD1 covers 11 bases. Looked up from germline, CDR1 is WNHNN and CDR2 is SYGVQD (reference sequence). CDR3 size: 17 residues. Here the CDR3 reads CPSSGPGSGTGGYEQYF. In nucleotides, the CDR3 is TGCCCCAGCAGTGGACCGGGTTCTGGGACAGGGGGCTACGAGCAGTACTTC.

CDR3 residues: CASSGTGGYEQYF. DNA for the CDR3: TGTGCCAGCAGTGGGACAGGGGGCTACGAGCAGTACTTC. The genes are TRBV12-3 or TRBV12-4 and TRBJ2-7; TRBD1 aligns across 11 bases. With V trimmed by 5 bases and J by 3 bases, 0 bases remained unmatched. The CDR3 is 13 amino acids.